The rows below give T cell receptor beta chains drawn from one sample of a study of T cell responses to AZD1222 COVID-19 vaccine. The assay was immunoSEQ multiplex PCR, and TCRdb's table has in-frame clones only and misses some. The top ten hold less than 1.2% of the sample, which has over 150,000 clones, 80% to 95% seen once. Sequenced material: peripheral blood, taken 28 days after the second AZD1222 dose. The receptor source for this set is an adult who received the AZD1222 COVID-19 vaccine. Each CDR3 is given with its conserved first and last residue. The D gene is left open where the match is weak. A clone size is listed for some rows: how often the clone was seen (once, few, many), or a class if it is expanded.

j_call v_call d_call clone_size cdr3_nt cdr3_aa
TRBJ2-1 TRBV4-1 - - TGCGCCAGCAGCCAAGGACAGGTACGGGACGAGCAGTTCTTC CASSQGQVRDEQFF
TRBJ2-7 TRBV7-9 TRBD1 once TGTGCCAGCAGCTCCGACAGGGGTTCTCCCTACGAGCAGTACTTC CASSSDRGSPYEQYF
TRBJ2-6 TRBV2 - - TGTGCCAGCAGTGCTGATGGGGTATATCCCTCTGGGGCCAACGTCCTGACTTTC CASSADGVYPSGANVLTF
TRBJ1-2 TRBV7-9 - - TGTGCCAGCAGCTTAGATCGGCAGGGATTCGGCTACACCTTC CASSLDRQGFGYTF
TRBJ1-5 TRBV19 TRBD1 - TGTGCCAGTAGACCACAGGGGACTTATAGCAATCAGCCCCAGCATTTT CASRPQGTYSNQPQHF
TRBJ1-1 TRBV19 - - TGTGCCAGTAGCCTTTGGGGGCTGGACACTGAAGCTTTCTTT CASSLWGLDTEAFF
TRBJ2-1 TRBV5-6 TRBD2 - TGTGCCAGCAGCTTGTCGTCCGCGGGGGGGCCTTACAATGAGCAGTTCTTC CASSLSSAGGPYNEQFF
TRBJ2-6 TRBV6-4 TRBD1 - TGTGCCAGCAGTGACTTGGGACAGGGGGCAACTGGGGCCAACGTCCTGACTTTC CASSDLGQGATGANVLTF
TRBJ1-1 TRBV28 - - TGTGCCAGCCCACCCGAGGGGGGCTCTATGAACACTGAAGCTTTCTTT CASPPEGGSMNTEAFF
TRBJ1-5 TRBV3-1/TRBV3-2 - - TGTGCCAGCAGCCAAGGGGGCAGGGACAATCAGCCCCAGCATTTT CASSQGGRDNQPQHF
TRBJ2-7 TRBV3-1/TRBV3-2 TRBD1 - TGTGCCAGCAGCCGCCCCTTCCGGGACAGGGCCTACGAGCAGTACTTC CASSRPFRDRAYEQYF
TRBJ1-4 TRBV3-1/TRBV3-2 - - TGTGCCAGCAGCCAGAGGCCTAGTACAACTAATGAAAAACTGTTTTTT CASSQRPSTTNEKLFF
TRBJ2-7 TRBV28 - - TGTGCCAGCAGTAGAGGGGGGACCGGGAAAGGGGAGCAGTACTTC CASSRGGTGKGEQYF
TRBJ1-5 TRBV12-5 - once TGTGCTAGTGGTTTGACCCCTTTGGGTGGGGGCAATCAGCCCCAGCATTTT CASGLTPLGGGNQPQHF
TRBJ2-2 TRBV4-3 - - TGCGCCAGCAGCCACCACCAGGGAACCGGGGAGCTGTTTTTT CASSHHQGTGELFF
TRBJ2-3 TRBV7-2 - once TGTGCCAGCAGTCTTTTTTCGGTTAGTTCAGATACGCAGTATTTT CASSLFSVSSDTQYF
TRBJ1-2 TRBV19 - - TGTGCCAGTAGTAATAATGTGGGGGCGCCTAACTATGGCTACACCTTC CASSNNVGAPNYGYTF
TRBJ1-6 TRBV5-6 - - TGTGCCAGCAGCTTGGATATCTGGGCAGGGAATTCACCCCTCCACTTT CASSLDIWAGNSPLHF
TRBJ2-5 TRBV3-1/TRBV3-2 - - TGTGCCAGCAGCGCGGCGGCGTGGGAGACCCAGTACTTC CASSAAAWETQYF
TRBJ1-1 TRBV7-3 TRBD1 - TGTGCCAGCAGCCCCCGAGACAGGGGTTACACTGAAGCTTTCTTT CASSPRDRGYTEAFF
TRBJ1-1 TRBV19 - - TGTGCCAGTAGTACCCCTAGGGGGGGGAACACTGAAGCTTTCTTT CASSTPRGGNTEAFF
TRBJ2-7 TRBV2 - - TGTGCCAGCAGTGTGGAAGTGACAGGCCCTGAGCAGTACTTC CASSVEVTGPEQYF
TRBJ2-5 TRBV3-1/TRBV3-2 - once TGTGCCAGCAGAGACACAGGGAGAGGAGAGACCCAGTACTTC CASRDTGRGETQYF
TRBJ1-1 TRBV18 - - TGTGCCAGCTCACCACCGTCCCGGGCTGAAGCTTTCTTT CASSPPSRAEAFF
TRBJ1-2 TRBV14 TRBD1 - TGTGCCAGCAGCCAAGAGCAGGGGGGAGGCTACACCTTC CASSQEQGGGYTF
TRBJ2-1 TRBV5-1 - - TGCGCCAGCAGCTTAGGAGGTGAGCAGTTCTTC CASSLGGEQFF
TRBJ2-2 TRBV5-1 TRBD1 - TGCGCCAGCAGTTCCCAGGGGGCGAACACCGGGGAGCTGTTTTTT CASSSQGANTGELFF
TRBJ2-2 TRBV9 - - TGTGCCAGCAGCGTAGTAGGGACGAACACCGGGGAGCTGTTTTTT CASSVVGTNTGELFF
TRBJ1-2 TRBV28 TRBD1 - TGTGCCAGCAGTGGCTCCGGGACAGGGGGCAACTATGGCTACACCTTC CASSGSGTGGNYGYTF
TRBJ1-5 TRBV5-8 - - TGTGCCAGCAGCATGGACGGGAATCAGCCCCAGCATTTT CASSMDGNQPQHF
TRBJ1-3 TRBV6-1 - once TGTGCCAGCAGTGAAGCGCGGAACGCAGGAAACACCATATATTTT CASSEARNAGNTIYF
TRBJ1-6 TRBV6-5 TRBD1 - TGTGCCAGCAGCAGACAGGGGGCGAATTCACCCCTCCACTTT CASSRQGANSPLHF
TRBJ2-4 TRBV25-1 - - TGTGCCAGCAGCCCGGCTACAGCCAAAAACATTCAGTACTTC CASSPATAKNIQYF